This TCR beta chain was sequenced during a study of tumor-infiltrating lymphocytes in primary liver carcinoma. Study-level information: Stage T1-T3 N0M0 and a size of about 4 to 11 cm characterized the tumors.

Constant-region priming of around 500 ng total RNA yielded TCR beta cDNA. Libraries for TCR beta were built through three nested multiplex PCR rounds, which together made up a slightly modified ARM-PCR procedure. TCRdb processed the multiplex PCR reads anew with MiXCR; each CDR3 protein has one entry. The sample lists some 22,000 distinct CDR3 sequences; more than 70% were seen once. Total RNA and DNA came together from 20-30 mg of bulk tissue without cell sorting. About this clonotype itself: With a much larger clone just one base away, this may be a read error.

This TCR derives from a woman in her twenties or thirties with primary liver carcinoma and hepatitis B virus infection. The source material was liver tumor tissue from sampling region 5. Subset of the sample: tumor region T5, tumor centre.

CDR3 amino acids: CASRASGIQCYEQYF. The CDR3 bases are TGTGCCAGTAGGGCCTCCGGGATTCAATGCTACGAGCAGTACTTC. The chain has TRBV19 and TRBJ2-7; D perhaps matches TRBD2 (5 bases). Germline CDR1 LNHDA, CDR2 SQIVND (reference sequence). This CDR3 contains 15 residues. Trimming pared 6 bases from V and 3 bases from J, leaving 18 bases between. The whole variable domain, remainder taken from reference TRBV19 and TRBJ2-7, is DGGITQSPKYLFRKEGQNVTLSCEQNLNHDAMYWYRQDPGQGLRLIYYSQIVNDFQKGDIAEGYSVSREKKESFPLTVTSAQKNPTAFYLCASRASGIQCYEQYFGPGTRLTVT.